This T cell receptor (beta chain) is drawn from a study of response to subunit inactivated influenza vaccine. Overall study results and limits: Few new T cells, the authors suggested, are recruited by each seasonal influenza vaccination.

TCRdb called the RT-PCR reads again in MiXCR, with one record for every CDR3 protein. The data hold approximately 480,000 distinct CDR3 sequences, with 10% to 11% observed a single time. V was pared by 0 bases and J by 5 bases, with 4 bases of the junction left unmatched. Germline V gene data show CDR1 as SGHDN and CDR2 as FVKESK. The CDR3 sequence is 15 residues long. This clonotype was counted ten times or more. What it binds is not known. The gene calls are TRBV14 and TRBJ1-2; 9 bases line up with TRBD1. The receptor was derived from a man over 45 who received an inactivated influenza vaccine. The sample consisted of PBMCs from blood, taken more than 35 days after vaccination. In DNA form, the CDR3 reads TGTGCCAGCAGCCAAGATGGGACAGGGACTTATGGCTACACCTTC. Translation gives CASSQDGTGTYGYTF.